The 21 T cell receptor beta chains presented below share a single source sample, sequenced in a study of cytomegalovirus exposure and HLA in healthy donors. The PCR contained 60 Vbeta and 13 Jbeta primers. Generated by immunoSEQ multiplex PCR, the TCRdb table keeps only in-frame clones and is missing some. The table includes 90,000 or so clones, roughly 82% detected once. Sequencing was performed on PBMCs. These receptors were taken from a man younger than 45 in good health and CMV-seropositive.

This chain connects TRBV7-8 to TRBJ2-3; D unclear. Germline V gene sequence: CDR1 SGHVS, CDR2 FQNEAQ. V was cut by 5 bases and J by 4 bases, with 10 bases left in between. There are 13 residues in the CDR3. The CDR3: CASSREAPDTQYF. The DNA of the CDR3 is TGTGCCAGCAGCCGCGAGGCCCCAGATACGCAGTATTTT.

The chain employs TRBV28 and TRBJ2-5; 9 bases are a match to TRBD2. Germline CDR1 and CDR2: MDHEN and SYDVKM. The CDR3 sequence is 15 residues long. V was clipped by 2 bases and J by 4 bases; unmatched bases: 5. The CDR3 bases are TGTGCCAGCAGTTTAGGCGGGAGGGTGTTAGAGACCCAGTACTTC. This encodes CASSLGGRVLETQYF. Combining the CDR3 with reference TRBV28 and TRBJ2-5 gives the whole variable domain DVKVTQSSRYLVKRTGEKVFLECVQDMDHENMFWYRQDPGLGLRLIYFSYDVKMKEKGDIPEGYSVSREKKERFSLILESASTNQTSMYLCASSLGGRVLETQYFGPGTRLLVL.

The rearrangement joins TRBV27 to TRBJ2-3; D possibly corresponds to TRBD2 (5 bases). The CDR3 loop spans 16 amino acids. Trimming took off 1 base at V and 0 bases at J, with 11 bases between the two ends. CDR1 and CDR2 (germline): MNHEY, SMNVEV (reference sequence). CDR3 DNA: TGTGCCAGCAGTTTATTTAAAAGCGGTAGCACAGATACGCAGTATTTT. Its protein is CASSLFKSGSTDTQYF.

The rearrangement joins TRBV7-9 to TRBJ2-1; TRBD2 matches 7 bases. Losses at the gene ends were 5 bases for V and 3 bases for J; bases not matched to a gene: 13. The germline V gene encodes CDR1 SEHNR and CDR2 FQNEAQ (reference sequence). This CDR3 is 17 amino acids long. CDR3 sequence: CASSPSRTRGYYNEQFF. In DNA, the CDR3 is TGTGCCAGCAGCCCATCCCGGACTAGAGGCTACTACAATGAGCAGTTCTTC.

This clone came up a few times. The chain has TRBV2 and TRBJ1-2; D is perhaps TRBD1 (5 bases). The germline V and J ends were trimmed by 1 base and 3 bases, with 21 bases remaining between them. This CDR3 contains 18 residues. Germline loops: CDR1 SNHLY, CDR2 FYNNEI. The CDR3 here is CASSEEVGRRRADYGYTF. CDR3 bases: TGTGCCAGCAGTGAAGAAGTGGGGCGCAGGAGGGCTGACTATGGCTACACCTTC.

The gene calls are TRBV5-1 and TRBJ1-1; TRBD1 is a possible D gene (6 bases). V was pared by 2 bases and J by 4 bases, with 15 bases between. CDR1 and CDR2 from the germline V gene are SGHRS and YFSETQ. This CDR3 has 15 amino acids. CDR3 sequence reads: CASSLQVGGRTEAFF. As DNA, the CDR3 is TGCGCCAGCAGCTTACAGGTCGGGGGGCGCACTGAAGCTTTCTTT.

The DNA of the CDR3 is TGTGCCAGCAGTTCTTCCTCGACAGGGGCGGTCTATAGCAATCAGCCCCAGCATTTT. Its protein is CASSSSSTGAVYSNQPQHF. The chain links TRBV28 to TRBJ1-5, with 8 bases identical to TRBD1. V shed 4 bases and J 0 bases; nucleotides not matched to a gene: 14. Germline CDR1 is MDHEN and CDR2 is SYDVKM. CDR3 length: 19 amino acids.

V usage is TRBV9 and J usage is TRBJ2-1; a possible D gene is TRBD1 (6 bases). CDR3 length: 17 amino acids. The germline CDR1 and CDR2 sequences are SGDLS and YYNGEE. V was shortened by 3 bases and J by 5 bases, with 21 bases between the two germline ends. This chain's CDR3 is CASSAEWQWGQNNEQFF. CDR3 in DNA: TGTGCCAGCAGCGCCGAATGGCAGTGGGGGCAGAACAATGAGCAGTTCTTC. Complete variable domain (other parts from reference TRBV9 and TRBJ2-1): DSGVTQTPKHLITATGQRVTLRCSPRSGDLSVYWYQQSLDQGLQFLIQYYNGEERAKGNILERFSAQQFPDLHSELNLSSLELGDSALYFCASSAEWQWGQNNEQFFGPGTRLTVL.

V usage is TRBV4-1 and J usage is TRBJ2-1; D is ambiguous. In germline, CDR1 is MGHRA, CDR2 YSYEKL. The CDR3 extends over 16 amino acids. V lost 3 bases and J 6 bases, leaving 18 bases between the germline ends. Here the CDR3 DNA reads TGCGCCAGCAGCCACCCGACTGACCTTCTCCGCAATGAGCAGTTCTTC. This codes for CASSHPTDLLRNEQFF.

The J gene is TRBJ1-6, the V gene TRBV10-3; perhaps TRBD1 as D (6 bases). The CDR3 contains 14 residues. Trimming left V 3 bases short and J 5 bases short, with 8 bases between. Germline lookup yields CDR1 ENHRY and CDR2 SYGVKD. The CDR3: CAISEGGDNSPLHF. The DNA for the CDR3 is TGTGCCATCAGTGAAGGGGGAGATAATTCACCCCTCCACTTT.

This clone appeared a single time. The rearrangement uses TRBV19 and TRBJ2-6; D might be TRBD1 (6 bases). This CDR3 is 14 amino acids long. Germline V gene lookup returns CDR1 LNHDA and CDR2 SQIVND (reference sequence). The V end was cut by 6 bases, the J end by 2 bases, with 8 bases between. The CDR3 DNA sequence: TGTGCCAGTAGAAGGGGGACTGGGGCCAACGTCCTGACTTTC. This gives the protein CASRRGTGANVLTF. Based on the CDR3 plus reference TRBV19 and TRBJ2-6, the full variable domain is DGGITQSPKYLFRKEGQNVTLSCEQNLNHDAMYWYRQDPGQGLRLIYYSQIVNDFQKGDIAEGYSVSREKKESFPLTVTSAQKNPTAFYLCASRRGTGANVLTFGAGSRLTVL.

Only one count was recorded for this clone. This chain uses TRBV29-1 with TRBJ2-2; the D gene is possibly TRBD1 (6 bases). There are 13 residues in the CDR3. CDR1 is SQVTM and CDR2 is ANQGSEA in the germline V gene. V dropped 6 bases and J dropped 6 bases, with 14 bases sitting between them. The CDR3 loop reads CSVDPRTAGELFF. The DNA of the CDR3 is TGCAGCGTGGATCCCCGGACAGCCGGGGAGCTGTTTTTT.

The chain uses TRBV7-2 and TRBJ1-2; no reliable D call. This CDR3 has 16 residues. V lost 1 base to trimming and J lost 1 base, with 13 bases between them. CDR1 is SGHTA and CDR2 is FQGNSA in the germline V gene. The CDR3 region has the DNA TGTGCCAGCAGCTTAGAGGAAGCGCTCAGTAACTATGGCTACACCTTC. This encodes CASSLEEALSNYGYTF.

This clone showed up just once. V gene TRBV28 combines with J gene TRBJ1-2, with D hard to call. The CDR3 contains 16 residues. V was shortened by 3 bases and J by 5 bases, with 19 bases between the two germline ends. In germline, CDR1 is MDHEN, CDR2 SYDVKM. CDR3 nucleotides: TGTGCCAGCAGTTTGATGGCAGGAGGAGAATTTTATGGCTACACCTTC. Translated: CASSLMAGGEFYGYTF.

This clone was counted between two and nine times. The V call is TRBV7-9, the J call TRBJ1-3; TRBD1 matches at 11 bases. CDR3 length equals 17 residues. Germline V gives CDR1 SEHNR, CDR2 FQNEAQ (reference sequence). The V segment lost 5 bases and the J segment 4 bases; nucleotides outside the gene matches: 10. CDR3 sequence reads: CASSGGGQGAGGNTIYF. In DNA form, the CDR3 reads TGTGCCAGCAGCGGCGGAGGACAGGGGGCTGGAGGAAACACCATATATTTT.

This chain links TRBV7-9 with TRBJ1-5; 9 bases are shared with TRBD1. This CDR3 is 19 amino acids long. Trimming at V came to 0 bases and at J to 2 bases, leaving 11 bases not matched to a gene. Germline CDR1 reads SEHNR; CDR2 reads FQNEAQ (reference sequence). The chain's CDR3 is CASSLAPGQGEIGNQPQHF. The DNA of the CDR3 is TGTGCCAGCAGCTTAGCGCCGGGACAGGGAGAGATTGGCAATCAGCCCCAGCATTTT.

On this clone: Because the CDR3's place on the DNA is in doubt, the DNA is left out and the CDR3 is given as listed by TCRdb. This chain connects TRBV6-4 to TRBJ2-2; the table calls TRBD2, which could not be checked here. Germline loops: CDR1 MRHNA, CDR2 SNTAGT. The CDR3 spans 15 amino acids, including both terminal residues. CDR3 protein: CASSSSGVNTGELFF.

V usage is TRBV12-5 and J usage is TRBJ2-3, with 8 bases matching TRBD2. The V and J ends lost 3 bases and 0 bases, in that order; junction bases with no gene match: 11. Germline loops: CDR1 LGHNT, CDR2 FRNRAP. There are 18 residues in the CDR3. CDR3 in amino acids: CASGFFGLAGRSTDTQYF. DNA of the CDR3: TGTGCTAGTGGTTTTTTCGGCCTAGCGGGTCGTAGCACAGATACGCAGTATTTT.

The genes are TRBV18 and TRBJ2-7, with TRBD1 identical over 7 bases. Per germline, CDR1 KGHSH and CDR2 LQKENI. The J segment lost 6 bases and the V segment lost 8 bases, leaving 13 bases of the junction unmatched. The CDR3 spans 14 residues. In DNA, the CDR3 is TGTGCCAGCACCGCCCAGGGGGATAGAGTCGAGCAGTACTTC. Translated: CASTAQGDRVEQYF.

V gene TRBV7-2 combines with J gene TRBJ1-5; 7 bases map to TRBD1. CDR3 length equals 14 residues. V lost 2 bases to trimming and J lost 7 bases; unmatched junction nucleotides: 5. Germline V gives CDR1 SGHTA, CDR2 FQGNSA. The CDR3 sequence is CASSLRQGGQPQHF. The DNA of the CDR3 is TGTGCCAGCAGCTTAAGACAGGGTGGACAGCCCCAGCATTTT.

This clone was recorded once. V usage is TRBV7-8 and J usage is TRBJ1-1; D is unresolved. Trimming took 1 base from V and 7 from J, leaving 13 bases between them. The CDR3 consists of 14 residues. The germline gives CDR1 SGHVS, CDR2 FQNEAQ. CDR3 nucleotides: TGTGCCAGCAGCTTAGATCGGCAGGCAAGTGAAGCTTTCTTT. Residues: CASSLDRQASEAFF. Full variable domain (rest looked up from reference TRBV7-8 and TRBJ1-1): GAGVSQSPRYKVAKRGQDVALRCDPISGHVSLFWYQQALGQGPEFLTYFQNEAQLDKSGLPSDRFFAERPEGSVSTLKIQRTQQEDSAVYLCASSLDRQASEAFFGQGTRLTVV.